The 10 T cell receptor beta chains presented below share a single source sample, sequenced in a study of T-cell memory formation after mild COVID-19 (dated by TCRdb to about 2021). The library relied on 5' RACE. Sequencing instrument: Illumina NovaSeq 6000. TCRdb reworked the public reads: Q25 trimming with fastp, MiXCR clone assembly, productive beta chains retained. Each CDR3 protein appears once, grouped with its most common genes and DNA. For this sample the table gives about 600,000 distinct CDR3 sequences, of which roughly 21% were detected only once. The ten top clones hold under 8.5% of the sample. Sample: PBMCs or a T cell subset sorted from them (not recorded which). The receptors derive from an adult woman who had mild COVID-19 (a few samples of this study predate the infection). The sample titles of this study are shuffled in the database, so cell type and time point are left out; the donor was told from shared clones.

This clonotype was seen a handful of times. CDR3 amino acids: CASSLRKDWKNIQYF. The CDR3 DNA follows: TGTGCCAGCAGCTTACGGAAGGACTGGAAAAACATTCAGTACTTC. The genes are TRBV7-2 and TRBJ2-4, with D tentatively TRBD2 (5 bases). The CDR3 runs 15 residues. With 2 bases removed from V and 4 bases from J, the gap between germline ends came to 12 bases. CDR1 is SGHTA, CDR2 FQGNSA, per germline.

This rearrangement joins TRBV7-3 to TRBJ1-1; maybe TRBD1 (5 bases). Per the germline V gene, CDR1 is SGHTA and CDR2 is FQGTGA. The CDR3 consists of 15 residues. The V end lost 5 bases, the J end lost 1 base, and 14 bases lay between the germline ends. The CDR3 DNA is TGTGCCAGCAGCAAAGGGGACGGTCCGAACACTGAAGCTTTCTTT. Its translation: CASSKGDGPNTEAFF.

In its sample, this clonotype was seen a few times. This rearrangement joins TRBV7-2 to TRBJ2-7; D could derive from TRBD1 or TRBD2 (7 bases each). The germline V and J ends were trimmed by 7 bases and 6 bases, with 25 bases remaining between them. Germline V gives CDR1 SGHTA, CDR2 FQGNSA. This CDR3 contains 16 residues. CDR3 sequence reads: CASTAGVGRGQFEQYF. The CDR3 bases are TGTGCCAGCACGGCTGGAGTTGGGAGGGGGCAGTTCGAGCAGTACTTC.

The rearrangement links TRBV6-2 or TRBV6-3 to TRBJ2-5, with 10 bases fitting TRBD2. The CDR3 is 15 residues long. V shed 3 bases and J 3 bases; nucleotides not matched to a gene: 4. Germline CDR1 MNHEY, CDR2 SVGEGT. The CDR3 reads CASSYTGLAEETQYF. The CDR3 nucleotides read TGTGCCAGCAGTTATACTGGACTAGCGGAAGAGACCCAGTACTTC.

This clonotype appeared many times. The CDR3 here is CASSPGGPLADTQYF. CDR3 coding DNA: TGTGCCAGCAGCCCCGGGGGCCCGTTGGCAGATACGCAGTATTTT. The gene calls are TRBV7-2 and TRBJ2-3; D may be TRBD1 or TRBD2 (6 bases each). The CDR3 has 15 amino acids. The germline gives CDR1 SGHTA, CDR2 FQGNSA. Deletions cut 5 bases from V and 4 bases from J, with 16 bases between.

The chain recombines TRBV5-1 with TRBJ2-3, with D possibly being TRBD2 (6 bases). This CDR3 contains 14 residues. The germline gives CDR1 SGHRS, CDR2 YFSETQ. V shed 4 bases and J shed 5 bases, with 14 bases lying between them. The CDR3 loop reads CASSQTASEDTQYF. The DNA for the CDR3 is TGCGCCAGCAGCCAAACGGCTAGCGAAGATACGCAGTATTTT.

This clonotype has more than one count but fewer than ten. The chain couples TRBV9 to TRBJ1-6; TRBD1 might be the D (6 bases). Germline V lookup: CDR1 SGDLS, CDR2 YYNGEE. The V end lost 1 base, the J end lost 9 bases, and 11 bases lay between the germline ends. The CDR3 runs 14 residues. The CDR3 nucleotides read TGTGCCAGCAGCGTAATACAGGGAGGTTCACCCCTCCACTTT. Translated: CASSVIQGGSPLHF.

In this sample, this clonotype turned up many times. The chain employs TRBV25-1 and TRBJ2-7; no reliable D call. This CDR3 contains 11 residues. Trimming took off 5 bases at V and 3 bases at J, with 5 bases between the two ends. In germline, CDR1 is MGHDK, CDR2 SYGVNS. CDR3 nucleotide sequence: TGTGCCAGCAGTATCTACTACGAGCAGTACTTC. It yields the protein CASSIYYEQYF.

The J gene is TRBJ2-1, the V gene TRBV7-2, with unresolved D. The CDR3 consists of 15 residues. The germline V gene has CDR1 SGHTA and CDR2 FQGNSA. Between the trimmed V and J ends, which lost 3 bases and 1 base, there was a span of 10 bases. The CDR3 DNA reads as TGTGCCAGCAGCTTCCTCGAGACTTCCTACAATGAGCAGTTCTTC. It is translated as CASSFLETSYNEQFF.

This clonotype was recorded a few times. The V and J genes are TRBV7-9 and TRBJ1-1; D unresolved. The length of the CDR3 is 13 residues. The germline CDR1 and CDR2 sequences are SEHNR and FQNEAQ (reference sequence). The germline V and J ends were trimmed by 1 base and 7 bases, with 10 bases remaining between them. The CDR3 DNA is TGTGCCAGCAGCTTAGTATCAGTGGGTGAAGCTTTCTTT. This translates into CASSLVSVGEAFF.